Detailed here is one T cell receptor (beta chain). The antigen is undetermined. This sample was taken from a study of cytomegalovirus exposure and HLA in healthy donors. Study information: Per a later analysis, the approximately 690 first-cohort and fewer than 150 validation repertoires shared one platform.

V lost 5 bases to trimming and J lost 6 bases, with 7 bases between them. The CDR3 has 12 amino acids. Looked up from germline, CDR1 is SEHNR and CDR2 is FQNEAQ (reference sequence). Sequencing used immunoSEQ multiplex PCR; TCRdb keeps in-frame clones, though not all of them. Among around 160,000 clones listed, approximately 84% were seen once. Study-level findings and limits: For most TCR sequences rarity was the rule, although some public TCRs occurred in many donors. The study flagged around 150 TCR beta chains as cytomegalovirus-associated.

The donors were part of the validation cohort, which consisted of about 120 subjects and was separate from the first cohort of around 620 subjects. V is TRBV7-9 and J is TRBJ2-2; no reliable D call. The clonotype originates from a man aged 30 to 45 in good health and CMV-seropositive. Sequencing used PBMCs. The CDR3 loop reads CASSARSGELFF. The CDR3 region has the DNA TGTGCCAGCAGCGCTAGGTCCGGGGAGCTGTTTTTT.